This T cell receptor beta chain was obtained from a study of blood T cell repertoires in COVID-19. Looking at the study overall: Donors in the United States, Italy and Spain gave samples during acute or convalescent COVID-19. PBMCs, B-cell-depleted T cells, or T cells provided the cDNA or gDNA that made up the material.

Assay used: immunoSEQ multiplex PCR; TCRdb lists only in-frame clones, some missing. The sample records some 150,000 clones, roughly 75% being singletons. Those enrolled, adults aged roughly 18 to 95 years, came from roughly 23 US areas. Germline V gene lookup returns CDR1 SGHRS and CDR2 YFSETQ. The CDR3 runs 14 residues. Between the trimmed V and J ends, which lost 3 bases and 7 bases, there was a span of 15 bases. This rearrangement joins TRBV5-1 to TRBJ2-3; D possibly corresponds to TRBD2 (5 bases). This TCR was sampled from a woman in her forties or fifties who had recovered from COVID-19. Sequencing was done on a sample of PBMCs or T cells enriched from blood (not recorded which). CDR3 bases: TGCGCCAGCAGCTACCGGACGGACTCAAATACGCAGTATTTT. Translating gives CASSYRTDSNTQYF.